This T cell receptor beta chain was identified during a study of blood T cell repertoires in COVID-19. Overall study context: Samples taken during acute and convalescent COVID-19 were collected in the United States, Italy and Spain. Nucleic acid was either cDNA or gDNA, and it came from T cells, B-cell-depleted T cells, or PBMCs.

This CDR3 contains 17 residues. V shed 0 bases and J shed 1 base, with 15 bases lying between them. CDR1 and CDR2 from the germline V gene are LGHNA and YNFKEQ. Assay: immunoSEQ multiplex PCR; the TCRdb copy retains only in-frame clones and omits some. The data show about 220,000 clones, 82% seen once. The chain uses TRBV4-2 and TRBJ1-1, with D perhaps matching TRBD1 (6 bases). The receptor's source is a woman aged 60 to 75 who had recovered from COVID-19. The source material was PBMCs or T cells enriched from blood (not recorded which). CDR3 residues: CASSQDRGRGSNTEAFF. The CDR3 DNA reads TGTGCCAGCAGCCAAGATCGGGGCAGGGGCTCGAACACTGAAGCTTTCTTT.